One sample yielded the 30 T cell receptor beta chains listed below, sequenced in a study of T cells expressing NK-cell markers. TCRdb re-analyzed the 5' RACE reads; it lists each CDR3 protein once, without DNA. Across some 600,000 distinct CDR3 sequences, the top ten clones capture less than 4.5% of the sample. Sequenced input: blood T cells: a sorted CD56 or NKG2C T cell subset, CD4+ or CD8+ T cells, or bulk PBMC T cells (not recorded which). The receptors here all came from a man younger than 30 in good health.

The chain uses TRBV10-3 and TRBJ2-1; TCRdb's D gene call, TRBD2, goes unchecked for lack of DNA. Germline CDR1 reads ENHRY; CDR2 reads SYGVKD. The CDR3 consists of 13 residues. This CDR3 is CAIWTSRGNEQFF.

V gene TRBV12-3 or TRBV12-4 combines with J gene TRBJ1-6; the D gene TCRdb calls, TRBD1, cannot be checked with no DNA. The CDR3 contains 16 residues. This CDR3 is CASTLRGTGPNSPLHF.

The CDR3 here is CASSRDRGYRHEQFF. The chain combines TRBV12-3 or TRBV12-4 with TRBJ2-1; with no DNA, the TCRdb D assignment of TRBD1 cannot be verified. This CDR3 region has 15 residues.

The CDR3 loop reads CASSLGSGRLETQYF. V and J are TRBV5-1 and TRBJ2-5; TCRdb's D gene call, TRBD2, goes unchecked for lack of DNA. The CDR3 consists of 15 residues. Per germline, CDR1 SGHRS and CDR2 YFSETQ.

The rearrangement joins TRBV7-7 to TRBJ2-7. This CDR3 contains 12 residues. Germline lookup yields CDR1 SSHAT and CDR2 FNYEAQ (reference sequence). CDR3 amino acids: CASSPDGDEQYF.

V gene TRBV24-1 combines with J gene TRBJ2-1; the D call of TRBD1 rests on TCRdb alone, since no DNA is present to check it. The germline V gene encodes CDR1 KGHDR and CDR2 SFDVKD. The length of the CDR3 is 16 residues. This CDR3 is CATSDSPGTGNNEQFF.

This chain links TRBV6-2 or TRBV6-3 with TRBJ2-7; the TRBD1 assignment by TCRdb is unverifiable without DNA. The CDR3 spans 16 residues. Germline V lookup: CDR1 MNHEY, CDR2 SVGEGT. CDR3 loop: CASSSLYPGQFYEQYF.

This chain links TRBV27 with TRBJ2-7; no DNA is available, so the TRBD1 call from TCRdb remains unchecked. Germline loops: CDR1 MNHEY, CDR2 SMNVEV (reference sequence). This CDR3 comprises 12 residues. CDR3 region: CASSAGGLEQYF.

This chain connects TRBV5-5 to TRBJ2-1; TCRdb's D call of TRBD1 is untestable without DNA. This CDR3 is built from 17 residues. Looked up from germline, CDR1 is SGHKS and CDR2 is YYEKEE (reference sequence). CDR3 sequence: CASSLGTWTGSYNEQFF.

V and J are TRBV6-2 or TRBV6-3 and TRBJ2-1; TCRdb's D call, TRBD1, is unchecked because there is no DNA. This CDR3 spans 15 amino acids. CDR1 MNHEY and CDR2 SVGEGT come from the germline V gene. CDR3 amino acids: CASGGGRSSYNEQFF.

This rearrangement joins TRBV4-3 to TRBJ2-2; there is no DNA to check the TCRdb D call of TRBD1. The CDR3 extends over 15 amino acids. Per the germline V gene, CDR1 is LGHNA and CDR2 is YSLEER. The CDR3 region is CASSQEGRGHGELFF.

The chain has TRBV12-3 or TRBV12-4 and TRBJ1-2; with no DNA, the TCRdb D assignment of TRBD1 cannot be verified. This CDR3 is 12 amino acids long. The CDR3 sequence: CASSGRDSGYTF.

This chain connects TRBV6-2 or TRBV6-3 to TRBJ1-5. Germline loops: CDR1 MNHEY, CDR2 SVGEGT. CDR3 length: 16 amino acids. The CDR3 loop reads CASKATGVGENQPQHF.

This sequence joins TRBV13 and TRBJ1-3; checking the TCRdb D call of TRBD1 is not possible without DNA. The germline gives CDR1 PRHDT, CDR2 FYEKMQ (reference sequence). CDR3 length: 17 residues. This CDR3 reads CASSFSPRRISGNTIYF.

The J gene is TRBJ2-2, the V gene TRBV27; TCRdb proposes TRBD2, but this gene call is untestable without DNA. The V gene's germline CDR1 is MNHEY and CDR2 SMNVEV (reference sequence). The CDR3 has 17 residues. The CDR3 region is CASSRWGLAGWDGELFF.

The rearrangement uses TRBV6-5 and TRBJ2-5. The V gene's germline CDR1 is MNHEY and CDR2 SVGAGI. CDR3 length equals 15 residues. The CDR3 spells CASSYSLGYIETQYF.

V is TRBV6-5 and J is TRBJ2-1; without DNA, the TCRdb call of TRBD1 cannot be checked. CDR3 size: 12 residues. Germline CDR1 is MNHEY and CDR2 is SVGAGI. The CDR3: CATFRGQGEEFF.

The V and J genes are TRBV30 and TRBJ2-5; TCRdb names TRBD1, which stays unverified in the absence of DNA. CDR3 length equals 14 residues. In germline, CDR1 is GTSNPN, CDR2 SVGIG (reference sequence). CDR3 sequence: CAWRTTGGQETQYF.

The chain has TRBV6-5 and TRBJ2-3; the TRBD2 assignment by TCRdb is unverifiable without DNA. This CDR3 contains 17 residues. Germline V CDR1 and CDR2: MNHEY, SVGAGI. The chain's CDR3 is CASSYSEGTPITDTQYF.

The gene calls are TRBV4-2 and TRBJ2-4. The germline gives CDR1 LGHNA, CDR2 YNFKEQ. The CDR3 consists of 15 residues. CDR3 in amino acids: CASSQERSRENIQYF.

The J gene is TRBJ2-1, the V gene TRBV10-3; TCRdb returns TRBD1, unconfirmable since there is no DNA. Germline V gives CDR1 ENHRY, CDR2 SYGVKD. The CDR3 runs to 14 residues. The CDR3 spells CAISGQGNYNEQFF.

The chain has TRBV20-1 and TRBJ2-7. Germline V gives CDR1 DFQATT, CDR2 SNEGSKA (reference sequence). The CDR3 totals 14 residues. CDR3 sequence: CSASMNPSSYEQYF.

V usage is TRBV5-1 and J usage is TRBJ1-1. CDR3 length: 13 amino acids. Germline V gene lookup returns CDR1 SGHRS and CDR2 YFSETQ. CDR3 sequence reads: CASSLAIDTEAFF.

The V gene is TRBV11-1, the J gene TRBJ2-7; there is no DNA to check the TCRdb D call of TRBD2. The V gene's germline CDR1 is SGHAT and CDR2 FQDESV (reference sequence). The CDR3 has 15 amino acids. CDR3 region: CASSQSLAGGSEQYF.

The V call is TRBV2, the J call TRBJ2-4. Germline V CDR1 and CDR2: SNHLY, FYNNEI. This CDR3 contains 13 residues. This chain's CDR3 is CASSETVRSIQYF.

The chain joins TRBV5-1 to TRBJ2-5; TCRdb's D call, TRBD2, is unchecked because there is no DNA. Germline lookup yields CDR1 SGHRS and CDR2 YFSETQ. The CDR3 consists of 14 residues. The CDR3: CASSPGTRQETQYF. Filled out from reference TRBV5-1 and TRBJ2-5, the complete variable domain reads KAGVTQTPRYLIKTRGQQVTLSCSPISGHRSVSWYQQTPGQGLQFLFEYFSETQRNKGNFPGRFSGRQFSNSRSEMNVSTLELGDSALYLCASSPGTRQETQYFGPGTRLLVL.

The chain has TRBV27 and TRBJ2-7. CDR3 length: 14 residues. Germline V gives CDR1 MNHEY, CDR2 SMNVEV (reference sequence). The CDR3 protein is CASSLSGDVYEQYF.

CDR3 residues: CATSDSFWRGGTDTQYF. V and J are TRBV24-1 and TRBJ2-3. The germline gives CDR1 KGHDR, CDR2 SFDVKD. This CDR3 has 17 amino acids.

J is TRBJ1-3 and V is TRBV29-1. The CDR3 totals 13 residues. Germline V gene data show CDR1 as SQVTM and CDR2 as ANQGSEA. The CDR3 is CSVVGRSGNTIYF. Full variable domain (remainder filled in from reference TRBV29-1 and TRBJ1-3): SAVISQKPSRDICQRGTSLTIQCQVDSQVTMMFWYRQQPGQSLTLIATANQGSEATYESGFVIDKFPISRPNLTFSTLTVSNMSPEDSSIYLCSVVGRSGNTIYFGEGSWLTVV.

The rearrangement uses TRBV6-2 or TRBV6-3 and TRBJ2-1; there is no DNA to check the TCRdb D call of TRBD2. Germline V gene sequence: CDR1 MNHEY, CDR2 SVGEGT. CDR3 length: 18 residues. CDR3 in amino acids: CASSYSKDSQGVYNEQFF.